This TCR beta chain emerged from a study of blood T cell repertoires in COVID-19. Sequencing was performed with immunoSEQ multiplex PCR; in TCRdb, only in-frame clones are kept and a portion is missing. The sample lists tens of thousands of clones, around 90% occurring once. The germline V gene has CDR1 SGHVS and CDR2 FNYEAQ. The CDR3 totals 14 residues. Trimming pared 0 bases from V and 7 bases from J, leaving 13 bases between. The chain couples TRBV7-6 to TRBJ2-7; D unresolved. Sequencing input: PBMCs or T cells enriched from blood (not recorded which). The sequence was obtained from a woman aged 40 to 50 who had recovered from COVID-19. The chain's CDR3 is CASSLAGQAGEQYF. CDR3 coding DNA: TGTGCCAGCAGCTTAGCCGGTCAGGCTGGGGAGCAGTACTTC.